A selection of T cell receptor beta chains follows, all from one sample in a study of long-term antiretroviral therapy in people with HIV. The protocol was immunoSEQ multiplex PCR, while the TCRdb copy is restricted to in-frame clones and leaves out a portion. The sample consists of approximately 32,000 clones, 83% of them appearing once. The material sequenced was unsorted PBMCs, taken 0.4 years before starting antiretroviral therapy. Every receptor here comes from a man younger than 35 with HIV. The CDR3 runs from the conserved cysteine through the conserved F or W. A D gene is named only where the DNA matches it firmly. For some rows the clone size is stated as once, few or many, or as a class when expanded; others skip it.

cdr3_length,clone_size,v_call,j_call,d_call,cdr3_aa,cdr3_nt
15,NA,TRBV28,TRBJ2-7,TRBD1,CASIQARGSVYEQYF,TGTGCCAGCATCCAAGCCAGGGGGTCGGTCTACGAGCAGTACTTC
14,few,TRBV5-1,TRBJ1-1,NA,CASSQQGWNTEAFF,TGCGCCAGCAGCCAACAGGGATGGAACACTGAAGCTTTCTTT
17,NA,TRBV30,TRBJ1-3,NA,CAWSLRGTWRSGNTIYF,TGTGCCTGGAGCCTTAGGGGGACCTGGCGTTCTGGAAACACCATATATTTT
14,few,TRBV4-1,TRBJ2-7,NA,CASSPLGVPYEQYF,TGCGCCAGCAGCCCGCTTGGGGTGCCCTACGAGCAGTACTTC
16,NA,TRBV27,TRBJ2-1,NA,CASSLDPGARYNEQFF,TGTGCCAGCAGTTTAGATCCGGGGGCCCGCTACAATGAGCAGTTCTTC
15,NA,TRBV13,TRBJ2-6,NA,CASSPRGSGANVLTF,TGTGCCAGCAGCCCAAGGGGCTCTGGGGCCAACGTCCTGACTTTC
14,NA,TRBV7-9,TRBJ2-7,NA,CASSWGQGGYEQYF,TGTGCCAGCAGCTGGGGGCAGGGTGGCTACGAGCAGTACTTC
16,NA,TRBV9,TRBJ1-1,TRBD1,CASTPRGDRGNVGAFF,TGTGCCAGCACCCCCCGGGGGGACAGGGGCAACGTGGGAGCTTTCTTT
15,NA,TRBV14,TRBJ2-3,TRBD1,CASSQTGGATDTQYF,TGTGCCAGCAGCCAAACAGGGGGCGCGACAGATACGCAGTATTTT
15,NA,TRBV7-7,TRBJ1-5,NA,CASSLARGRNQPQHF,TGTGCTAGCAGCTTAGCGCGGGGTAGGAATCAGCCCCAGCATTTT
16,NA,TRBV27,TRBJ1-5,NA,CASSSLTGLGNQPQHF,TGTGCCAGCAGTTCCCTCACAGGGTTGGGCAATCAGCCCCAGCATTTT
15,NA,TRBV4-2,TRBJ1-5,NA,CASSQGGTSNQPQHF,TGTGCCAGCAGCCAAGGAGGGACGAGCAATCAGCCCCAGCATTTT
15,NA,TRBV9,TRBJ1-2,NA,CASSSPRDGNYGYTF,TGTGCCAGCAGCTCCCCCCGGGACGGTAACTATGGCTACACCTTC
17,few,TRBV10-1,TRBJ2-7,TRBD1,CASSESGGQGLGYEQYF,TGCGCCAGCAGTGAGTCGGGTGGACAGGGCTTAGGCTACGAGCAGTACTTC
12,NA,TRBV27,TRBJ2-2,NA,CASSYGGRELFF,TGTGCCAGCAGTTATGGGGGCCGGGAGCTGTTTTTT